Listed below are T cell receptor beta chains from one sample, sequenced in a study of blood T cell repertoires in COVID-19. Produced via immunoSEQ multiplex PCR; TCRdb's table is partial and in-frame only. The table records 150,000 to 200,000 clones, roughly 80% of them present only once. Sequencing was carried out using peripheral blood. The source of these receptors is a woman in her 40s with COVID-19, enrolled during active disease. The CDR3 runs from the conserved cysteine through the conserved F or W. D genes are given only for firm matches. The size entry is marked missing in some rows and otherwise reads once, few, many or a size class.

>TRBV12-3/TRBV12-4|-|13|TRBJ2-7|-
CASSLDSGEEQYF
TGTGCCAGCAGTTTAGATTCGGGAGAAGAGCAGTACTTC
>TRBV18|-|13|TRBJ1-2|-
CASSPGHDYGYTF
TGTGCCAGCTCACCCGGACACGACTATGGCTACACCTTC
>TRBV3-1/TRBV3-2|-|13|TRBJ1-4|-
CASRGGRNEKLFF
TGTGCCAGCCGGGGAGGGCGTAATGAAAAACTGTTTTTT
>TRBV10-2|-|13|TRBJ1-2|-
CASTLTGRSGYTF
TGCGCCAGCACCCTGACAGGCCGCTCTGGCTACACCTTC
>TRBV7-8|-|15|TRBJ1-5|-
CASSPSGGDYQPQHF
TGTGCCAGCAGCCCGTCGGGGGGGGACTATCAGCCCCAGCATTTT
>TRBV6-5|TRBD1|14|TRBJ2-2|once
CASSRGQVTGELFF
TGTGCCAGCAGCCGTGGACAGGTGACCGGGGAGCTGTTTTTT
>TRBV4-1|-|15|TRBJ2-2|few
CASSQPRADTGELFF
TGCGCCAGCAGCCAGCCACGAGCGGACACCGGGGAGCTGTTTTTT
>TRBV6-2/TRBV6-3|-|13|TRBJ1-5|few
CASTPGGNQPQHF
TGTGCCAGCACCCCGGGAGGCAATCAGCCCCAGCATTTT
>TRBV2|-|11|TRBJ1-1|-
CASSQGPEAFF
TGTGCCAGCAGTCAAGGGCCTGAAGCTTTCTTT
>TRBV7-2|TRBD1|18|TRBJ2-6|once
CASSLVGTGRSGANVLTF
TGTGCCAGCAGCTTAGTAGGGACAGGCCGTTCTGGGGCCAACGTCCTGACTTTC
>TRBV3-1/TRBV3-2|TRBD2|16|TRBJ2-1|once
CASRRTSGGANNEQFF
TGTGCCAGCAGACGCACTAGCGGGGGGGCTAACAATGAGCAGTTCTTC
>TRBV19|TRBD1|13|TRBJ1-1|-
CASSRTGAAEAFF
TGTGCCAGTAGTAGAACAGGGGCGGCTGAAGCTTTCTTT
>TRBV18|-|14|TRBJ1-5|-
CASSRGDSNQPQHF
TGTGCCAGCTCACGGGGGGATAGCAATCAGCCCCAGCATTTT
>TRBV5-1|-|15|TRBJ1-6|-
CASSVFQGVDSPLHF
TGCGCCAGCAGCGTGTTCCAGGGTGTGGATTCACCCCTCCACTTT
>TRBV6-5|-|14|TRBJ2-3|-
CASSYGFSSDTQYF
TGTGCCAGCAGTTACGGCTTCTCGTCAGATACGCAGTATTTT
>TRBV13|TRBD2|16|TRBJ2-3|once
CASSPLRSGSTDTQYF
TGTGCCAGCAGCCCCCTTCGTAGCGGGAGCACAGATACGCAGTATTTT
>TRBV7-2|-|11|TRBJ1-1|-
CASSLYSGAFF
TGTGCCAGCAGCTTATACTCGGGAGCTTTCTTT
>TRBV11-2|-|14|TRBJ2-5|-
CASSPPARVETQYF
TGTGCCAGCAGCCCCCCCGCGAGGGTAGAGACCCAGTACTTC
>TRBV27|-|14|TRBJ1-5|many
CASSFSGSNQPQHF
TGTGCCAGCAGTTTCAGTGGTAGCAATCAGCCCCAGCATTTT
>TRBV2|TRBD1|15|TRBJ1-2|many
CASSQHGQGLDGYTF
TGTGCCAGCAGTCAACACGGACAGGGTTTGGATGGCTACACCTTC
>TRBV2|-|15|TRBJ1-4|-
CASTDQTAFNEKLFF
TGTGCCAGCACCGATCAGACAGCTTTTAATGAAAAACTGTTTTTT
>TRBV18|TRBD1|13|TRBJ2-7|many
CASSPGTAYEQYF
TGTGCCAGCTCCCCCGGGACAGCCTACGAGCAGTACTTC
>TRBV7-2|-|13|TRBJ2-2|-
CASSLESSGELFF
TGTGCCAGCAGCTTAGAATCTTCCGGGGAGCTGTTTTTT
>TRBV9|TRBD1|15|TRBJ1-1|-
CASSPQGGLPYEAFF
TGTGCCAGCAGCCCCCAAGGGGGCTTGCCCTATGAAGCTTTCTTT
>TRBV4-1|-|14|TRBJ1-3|-
CASSQGHSGNTIYF
TGCGCCAGCAGCCAAGGGCACTCTGGAAACACCATATATTTT
>TRBV4-2|TRBD1|14|TRBJ1-1|-
CASSQDREVLRAFF
TGTGCCAGCAGCCAGGACAGGGAGGTGCTGCGAGCTTTCTTT
>TRBV2|TRBD1|14|TRBJ1-1|-
CASTPTGTKTEAFF
TGTGCCAGCACCCCGACAGGGACGAAAACTGAAGCTTTCTTT
>TRBV7-2|TRBD2|15|TRBJ2-3|-
CASSWSGGQGDTQYF
TGTGCCAGCAGCTGGAGCGGGGGGCAGGGAGATACGCAGTATTTT
>TRBV5-1|TRBD1|15|TRBJ2-3|once
CASSLGQGETDTQYF
TGCGCCAGCAGCTTGGGACAGGGGGAGACAGATACGCAGTATTTT
>TRBV5-1|TRBD1|17|TRBJ2-4|few
CASSGGQGAGVLDIQYF
TGCGCCAGCAGCGGGGGACAGGGGGCGGGAGTATTGGACATTCAGTACTTC
>TRBV2|-|15|TRBJ2-5|-
CASNPLGSGEETQYF
TGTGCCAGCAACCCCCTAGGTAGCGGAGAAGAGACCCAGTACTTC
>TRBV6-5|-|14|TRBJ1-2|-
CASSYSRRGYGYTF
TGTGCCAGCAGTTACAGCAGAAGGGGATATGGCTACACCTTC
>TRBV21-1|-|9|TRBJ2-5|-
CASTETQYF
TGTGCCAGCACGGAGACCCAGTACTTC
>TRBV5-1|TRBD2|16|TRBJ2-1|-
CASSRLAGGQGNEQFF
TGCGCCAGCAGCCGCTTGGCGGGAGGGCAGGGGAATGAGCAGTTCTTC
>TRBV5-8|TRBD1|14|TRBJ1-2|-
CASSYGQGASGYTF
TGTGCCAGCAGCTACGGACAGGGGGCGTCGGGCTACACCTTC
>TRBV7-9|-|15|TRBJ2-7|-
CASTPSSGKKHEQYF
TGTGCCAGCACGCCCTCTTCGGGGAAAAAGCACGAGCAGTACTTC
>TRBV4-1|-|12|TRBJ2-7|few
CASSQVANEQYF
TGCGCCAGCAGCCAAGTTGCGAACGAGCAGTACTTC
>TRBV27|-|14|TRBJ1-5|-
CASSLEYSNQPQHF
TGTGCCAGCAGTCTAGAGTATAGCAATCAGCCCCAGCATTTT
>TRBV27|-|14|TRBJ1-1|-
CASSFYPGVGEAFF
TGTGCCAGCAGTTTTTACCCGGGGGTAGGTGAAGCTTTCTTT
>TRBV6-5|-|13|TRBJ1-2|-
CASSPTGRYGYTF
TGTGCCAGCAGTCCCACAGGGCGTTATGGCTACACCTTC
>TRBV19|TRBD1|14|TRBJ1-3|once
CASSDRGSGNTIYF
TGTGCCAGTAGCGACAGGGGCTCTGGAAACACCATATATTTT
>TRBV5-6|TRBD1|13|TRBJ2-5|-
CASRLTGVGTQYF
TGTGCCAGCAGACTGACAGGGGTAGGGACCCAGTACTTC
>TRBV10-3|TRBD2|14|TRBJ2-7|-
CAISPHPGGYEQYF
TGTGCCATCTCCCCCCATCCGGGAGGCTACGAGCAGTACTTC
>TRBV19|-|17|TRBJ1-6|-
CASRLTGWSSYNSPLHF
TGTGCCAGTAGGCTGACAGGTTGGAGCTCCTATAATTCACCCCTCCACTTT
>TRBV12-3/TRBV12-4|-|12|TRBJ1-4|-
CASSLNYEKLFF
TGTGCCAGCAGTCTGAACTATGAAAAACTGTTTTTT
>TRBV29-1|TRBD2|14|TRBJ2-1|-
CSVTGLAVYNEQFF
TGCAGCGTTACCGGACTAGCGGTCTACAATGAGCAGTTCTTC
>TRBV27|-|14|TRBJ1-2|-
CASSPTQGRDGYTF
TGTGCCAGCAGTCCTACACAGGGTAGAGATGGCTACACCTTC
>TRBV9|-|11|TRBJ2-3|-
CASTRGDTQYF
TGTGCCAGCACCAGAGGGGATACGCAGTATTTT
>TRBV28|TRBD1|14|TRBJ1-1|-
CASSLGFQGAEAFF
TGTGCCAGCAGTTTGGGCTTTCAGGGGGCTGAAGCTTTCTTT
>TRBV5-1|TRBD2|14|TRBJ2-1|-
CASRTSGPYNEQFF
TGCGCCAGCAGGACTAGCGGGCCTTACAATGAGCAGTTCTTC
>TRBV19|-|14|TRBJ1-1|-
CASSIIGANTEAFF
TGTGCCAGTAGTATTATTGGGGCGAACACTGAAGCTTTCTTT
>TRBV19|-|14|TRBJ1-4|few
CASSSPLDWKKLFF
TGTGCCAGTAGTAGTCCTCTTGACTGGAAAAAACTGTTTTTT
>TRBV7-2|TRBD2|14|TRBJ2-1|-
CASSPSGGVDEQFF
TGTGCCAGCAGCCCGAGCGGGGGTGTAGATGAGCAGTTCTTC
>TRBV5-5|-|17|TRBJ2-2|-
CASSLSGLARYTGELFF
TGTGCCAGCAGCTTGAGTGGGCTCGCTCGGTACACCGGGGAGCTGTTTTTT
>TRBV28|TRBD2|15|TRBJ2-7|-
CASSLLSGGAFEQYF
TGTGCCAGCAGTTTGCTTAGCGGGGGGGCCTTCGAGCAGTACTTC
>TRBV7-9|-|16|TRBJ1-2|-
CASSWSLLAGGRGYTF
TGTGCCAGCAGCTGGAGCCTACTGGCCGGCGGTAGGGGCTACACCTTC
>TRBV10-3|-|13|TRBJ1-6|-
CAIRALEDSPLHF
TGTGCCATCAGGGCCCTAGAGGATTCACCCCTCCACTTT
>TRBV2|-|13|TRBJ2-1|once
CASEGNPYNEQFF
TGTGCCAGCGAGGGTAACCCCTACAATGAGCAGTTCTTC
>TRBV6-5|TRBD1|14|TRBJ1-5|-
CASRDTGVNPPQHF
TGTGCCAGCAGAGATACAGGGGTCAATCCGCCCCAGCATTTT
>TRBV4-2|TRBD1|15|TRBJ2-7|-
CASSEQGTGTYEQYF
TGTGCCAGCAGCGAACAGGGGACGGGCACCTACGAGCAGTACTTC